Presented here are 27 T cell receptor beta chains from one specimen sequenced in a study of blood T cell repertoires in COVID-19. Assay: immunoSEQ multiplex PCR; the TCRdb copy retains only in-frame clones and omits some. The sample records some 220,000 clones, 85% to 95% being singletons. Source material: peripheral blood. The receptors here all came from a man aged 25 to 45 with COVID-19, enrolled during active disease.

This clone was observed a single time. V gene TRBV19 combines with J gene TRBJ2-5, with a weak D call TRBD2 (7 bases). V shed 3 bases and J shed 5 bases, with 19 bases lying between them. CDR1 and CDR2 (germline): LNHDA, SQIVND (reference sequence). The CDR3 totals 16 residues. CDR3 protein: CASSIRGGTPGETQYF. CDR3 DNA sequence: TGTGCCAGTAGTATTAGGGGGGGTACCCCCGGGGAGACCCAGTACTTC.

The chain links TRBV27 to TRBJ1-2; TRBD1 might be the D (6 bases). Germline loops: CDR1 MNHEY, CDR2 SMNVEV (reference sequence). Trimming took off 5 bases at V and 6 bases at J, with 19 bases between the two ends. The CDR3 runs 15 residues. The DNA for the CDR3 is TGTGCCAGCAGTCCCAGCCCCACAGGGTTGGATGGCTACACCTTC. Translation: CASSPSPTGLDGYTF.

J is TRBJ1-2 and V is TRBV6-5, with unresolved D. Trimming stripped 7 bases from V and 11 bases from J, with 11 bases between. Germline CDR1 reads MNHEY; CDR2 reads SVGAGI. The CDR3 consists of 10 residues. CDR3 DNA sequence: TGTGCCAGCAACGAGGATTCGTACACCTTC. Protein: CASNEDSYTF.

This rearrangement joins TRBV27 to TRBJ2-7, with TRBD2 matching 7 bases. Germline V lookup: CDR1 MNHEY, CDR2 SMNVEV (reference sequence). The V segment lost 2 bases and the J segment 2 bases; nucleotides outside the gene matches: 9. CDR3 length: 16 amino acids. CDR3 residues: CASSLGSLGGTYEQYF. The CDR3 bases are TGTGCCAGCAGTTTAGGCAGTCTGGGAGGGACCTACGAGCAGTACTTC.

J is TRBJ1-2 and V is TRBV7-9, with D maybe TRBD1 (6 bases). From germline, CDR1 is SEHNR and CDR2 FQNEAQ (reference sequence). V lost 5 bases and J 3 bases, leaving 16 bases between the germline ends. The CDR3 is 15 amino acids. CDR3 sequence (DNA): TGTGCCAGCAGCCCCCGGACAGCCGCTTACTATGGCTACACCTTC. This encodes CASSPRTAAYYGYTF. Supplemented by reference TRBV7-9 and TRBJ1-2, the full variable domain reads DTGVSQNPRHKITKRGQNVTFRCDPISEHNRLYWYRQTLGQGPEFLTYFQNEAQLEKSRLLSDRFSAERPKGSFSTLEIQRTEQGDSAMYLCASSPRTAAYYGYTFGSGTRLTVV.

The rearrangement uses TRBV21-1 and TRBJ1-5. TRBV21-1 represents a pseudogene. The CDR3 runs to 15 residues. CDR3 DNA sequence: TGTGCCAGCAGCGATTGCGACTTTAGCAATCAGCCCCAGCATTTT. It specifies CASSDCDFSNQPQHF.

The V call is TRBV19, the J call TRBJ1-6, with D maybe TRBD1 (6 bases). Germline V lookup: CDR1 LNHDA, CDR2 SQIVND (reference sequence). V lost 5 bases, J lost 9 bases, and 11 bases lay in between. The CDR3 loop spans 13 amino acids. The CDR3 is CASSGGGGSPLHF. As DNA, the CDR3 is TGTGCCAGTAGTGGGGGCGGAGGTTCACCCCTCCACTTT.

The chain joins TRBV6-2 or TRBV6-3 to TRBJ1-1, with D maybe TRBD1 (6 bases). CDR1 is MNHEY, CDR2 SVGEGT, per germline. Trimming removed 5 bases from V and 0 bases from J, with 7 bases in between. The CDR3 has 13 residues. For the CDR3, the DNA is TGTGCCAGCAGTCGGACAGTGAACACTGAAGCTTTCTTT. It encodes CASSRTVNTEAFF.

CDR3 protein: CASSYRGLGEQYF. Here the CDR3 DNA reads TGTGCCAGCAGTTACAGGGGTTTGGGCGAGCAGTACTTC. This rearrangement joins TRBV27 to TRBJ2-7; 7 bases align to TRBD1. This CDR3 has 13 amino acids. From germline, CDR1 is MNHEY and CDR2 SMNVEV (reference sequence). The J segment lost 6 bases and the V segment lost 4 bases, leaving 6 bases of the junction unmatched.

The chain joins TRBV6-5 to TRBJ2-7, with 9 bases matching TRBD1. The CDR3 is made up of 14 amino acids. Germline CDR1 and CDR2: MNHEY and SVGAGI. The ends lost 2 bases at V and 3 bases at J; junction bases unmatched: 2. CDR3 residues: CASSYGTGNYEQYF. The CDR3 nucleotides are TGTGCCAGCAGTTACGGGACAGGGAACTACGAGCAGTACTTC.

The table lists this clone with a few counts. The chain uses TRBV5-1 and TRBJ2-7; 9 bases fit TRBD2. Germline assignment: CDR1 SGHRS and CDR2 YFSETQ. The CDR3 spans 15 residues. V trimming: 6 bases; J trimming: 4 bases; junction bases outside the gene matches: 11. The CDR3 is CASTDPSGAQYEQYF. CDR3 coding DNA: TGCGCCAGCACCGACCCTAGCGGGGCTCAGTACGAGCAGTACTTC.

The chain employs TRBV4-1 and TRBJ2-1, with TRBD2 identical over 10 bases. The CDR3 totals 17 residues. Germline V gene lookup returns CDR1 MGHRA and CDR2 YSYEKL. Trimming cost V 3 bases and J 6 bases; bases outside gene matches: 11. This CDR3 is CASSQEKVSGGFNEQFF. The CDR3 DNA is TGCGCCAGCAGCCAGGAAAAAGTTAGCGGGGGGTTCAATGAGCAGTTCTTC.

The chain recombines TRBV3-1 (or the pseudogene TRBV3-2) with TRBJ2-1; no definite D call. Looked up from germline, CDR1 is LGHDT and CDR2 is YNNKEL (reference sequence). V shed 0 bases and J shed 4 bases, with 10 bases lying between them. This CDR3 is built from 15 residues. CDR3 nucleotides: TGTGCCAGCAGCCAAGATACAGTTATTTACAATGAGCAGTTCTTC. It yields the protein CASSQDTVIYNEQFF.

The chain is built from TRBV2 and TRBJ1-2; no clear D gene. There are 15 residues in the CDR3. The V gene's germline CDR1 is SNHLY and CDR2 FYNNEI. Trimming removed 6 bases at V and 2 bases at J, with 16 bases between. The CDR3 DNA is TGTGCCAGCAGATTGGAGGCCCTCATAAACTATGGCTACACCTTC. Residues: CASRLEALINYGYTF. The full variable domain, its missing parts supplied by reference TRBV2 and TRBJ1-2, is EPEVTQTPSHQVTQMGQEVILRCVPISNHLYFYWYRQILGQKVEFLVSFYNNEISEKSEIFDDQFSVERPDGSNFTLKIRSTKLEDSAMYFCASRLEALINYGYTFGSGTRLTVV.

In DNA, the CDR3 is TGTGCCAGCAGCGTAGGTCCAGGGGTTACGGGGAACACCGGGGAGCTGTTTTTT. As protein: CASSVGPGVTGNTGELFF. This chain uses TRBV9 with TRBJ2-2; perhaps TRBD1 as D (6 bases). V gave up 0 bases and J gave up 1 base, with 16 bases separating them. Germline loops: CDR1 SGDLS, CDR2 YYNGEE. This CDR3 spans 18 amino acids.

This chain connects TRBV3-1 (or the pseudogene TRBV3-2) to TRBJ1-3; D unresolved. The CDR3 runs 15 residues. CDR1 and CDR2 from the germline V gene are LGHDT and YNNKEL (reference sequence). V was cut by 0 bases and J by 9 bases, with 15 bases left in between. Here the CDR3 reads CASSQDLRGLGTIYF. CDR3 nucleotide sequence: TGTGCCAGCAGCCAAGATTTGCGAGGGCTAGGCACCATATATTTT.

CDR3 in amino acids: CASSQATGGIRNTEAFF. In nucleotides, the CDR3 is TGTGCCAGCAGTCAGGCAACAGGGGGGATAAGGAACACTGAAGCTTTCTTT. This chain connects TRBV2 to TRBJ1-1; 8 nucleotides match TRBD1. Germline V gene data show CDR1 as SNHLY and CDR2 as FYNNEI. The CDR3 length is 17 residues. The ends lost 5 bases at V and 1 base at J; junction bases unmatched: 12.

V gene TRBV6-5 combines with J gene TRBJ1-6; D is unresolved. The CDR3 extends over 13 amino acids. Trimming stripped 6 bases from V and 6 bases from J, with 9 bases between. Germline CDR1 is MNHEY and CDR2 is SVGAGI. The CDR3 region has the DNA TGTGCCAGCAGAGGAGACGCTAATTCACCCCTCCACTTT. This translates into CASRGDANSPLHF.

V usage is TRBV5-1 and J usage is TRBJ2-7; tentative D call: TRBD2 (6 bases). The CDR3 covers 17 residues. CDR1 is SGHRS, CDR2 YFSETQ, per germline. The V gene lost 0 bases and the J gene lost 5 bases, with 21 bases spanning the gap. DNA of the CDR3: TGCGCCAGCAGCTTGGCCGTCTGGGGGGAGCCTTTGGACGAGCAGTACTTC. Protein: CASSLAVWGEPLDEQYF.

The rearrangement joins TRBV7-9 to TRBJ2-2; D not certain. Germline V gives CDR1 SEHNR, CDR2 FQNEAQ (reference sequence). Trimming removed 1 base from V and 7 bases from J, with 7 bases in between. The CDR3 consists of 13 residues. Written as DNA, the CDR3 is TGTGCCAGCAGCTTAGAAGTCTACGGGGAGCTGTTTTTT. Residues: CASSLEVYGELFF.

The chain is built from TRBV28 and TRBJ2-7; TRBD2 matches at 12 bases. CDR1 and CDR2 from the germline V gene are MDHEN and SYDVKM. The CDR3 extends over 21 amino acids. V trimming: 2 bases; J trimming: 2 bases; junction bases outside the gene matches: 19. The CDR3 loop is CASSLIWVGTSGRKTPYEQYF. CDR3 nucleotides: TGTGCCAGCAGTTTAATTTGGGTTGGGACTAGCGGGCGAAAAACCCCCTACGAGCAGTACTTC.

The chain is built from TRBV2 and TRBJ2-4; D uncertain. V lost 8 bases, J lost 9 bases, and 17 bases lay in between. Germline CDR1 reads SNHLY; CDR2 reads FYNNEI. The CDR3 is 13 amino acids. CDR3 coding DNA: TGTGCCAGCCTTCAGATCGGGTATGGCATTCAGTACTTC. It encodes CASLQIGYGIQYF.

The V and J genes are TRBV7-9 and TRBJ2-4, with 10 bases aligning to TRBD1. After removal of 4 bases from V and 0 bases from J, the junction contained 12 bases not matched to a gene. The germline gives CDR1 SEHNR, CDR2 FQNEAQ (reference sequence). The CDR3 spans 19 residues. The CDR3 coding sequence is TGTGCCAGCAGCTATCCCCCGGGACAGGGGTCGGCAGCCAAAAACATTCAGTACTTC. This codes for CASSYPPGQGSAAKNIQYF.

The genes are TRBV4-1 and TRBJ2-7; 8 positions match TRBD2. J lost 0 bases, V lost 1 base, and 2 bases had no gene match. The germline V gene has CDR1 MGHRA and CDR2 YSYEKL. The CDR3 is made up of 15 amino acids. The CDR3 DNA sequence: TGCGCCAGCAGCCAAGGCGGGGGGCCCTCCTACGAGCAGTACTTC. It is translated as CASSQGGGPSYEQYF.

This chain joins TRBV6-6 and TRBJ2-6; D is perhaps TRBD2 (6 bases). Trimming removed 5 bases at V and 2 bases at J, with 22 bases between. CDR3 length: 19 residues. The germline V gene encodes CDR1 MNHNY and CDR2 SVGAGI (reference sequence). This chain's CDR3 is CASSPEGSPVYAGANVLTF. DNA of the CDR3: TGTGCCAGCAGTCCGGAGGGGTCGCCTGTATACGCTGGGGCCAACGTCCTGACTTTC.

Concerning this clone itself: Other DNA sequences in this specimen translate into the identical CDR3. This chain links TRBV5-1 with TRBJ2-7, with D perhaps TRBD1 (5 bases). The ends were cut back, 0 bases at V and 2 bases at J, with 18 bases in the middle. The CDR3 length is 17 residues. CDR1 and CDR2 from the germline V gene are SGHRS and YFSETQ. The CDR3 loop reads CASSLARDRWIAYEQYF. Written as DNA, the CDR3 is TGCGCCAGCAGCTTGGCCCGAGACAGATGGATAGCCTACGAGCAGTACTTC.

V gene TRBV5-1 combines with J gene TRBJ1-1, with TRBD1 matching over 8 bases. J was trimmed by 4 bases and V by 1 base; bases with no gene match: 9. This CDR3 region has 16 residues. Germline V gives CDR1 SGHRS, CDR2 YFSETQ. For the CDR3, the DNA is TGCGCCAGCAGCTTGCTGGTTTTCGGACAGGGCACTGAAGCTTTCTTT. Its protein is CASSLLVFGQGTEAFF.